These T cell receptor beta chains were read from a single sample in a study of monozygotic twins with cystic fibrosis. Produced via immunoSEQ multiplex PCR; TCRdb's table is partial and in-frame only. Of about 7,500 clones listed, about 93% were seen once; the top ten hold roughly 0.56%. The sample taken for sequencing was blood. The receptors stem from a boy between 2 and 10 years old with cystic fibrosis. The CDR3 runs from the conserved cysteine through the conserved F or W. Each record gives: CDR3 protein, CDR3 DNA, J gene, clone size, V gene, D gene. The D gene is left open where the match is weak. Only some rows state a clone size, as once, few, many or a class for expanded clones.

CDR3: CASTGLGGGDRGKANTGELFF; DNA: TGTGCCAGCACCGGGTTGGGGGGCGGGGACAGGGGAAAAGCGAACACCGGGGAGCTGTTTTTT; J: TRBJ2-2; size: NA; V: TRBV9; D: TRBD1
CDR3: CATSRRRQGYRETQYF; DNA: TGTGCCACCAGCAGGAGGCGTCAGGGCTATCGAGAGACCCAGTACTTC; J: TRBJ2-5; size: NA; V: TRBV15; D: NA
CDR3: CASSFDRANEQFF; DNA: TGTGCCAGCAGCTTTGACAGGGCTAATGAGCAGTTCTTC; J: TRBJ2-1; size: few; V: TRBV7-7; D: TRBD1
CDR3: CASSLQGHTEAFF; DNA: TGTGCCAGCAGCTTACAGGGGCACACTGAAGCTTTCTTT; J: TRBJ1-1; size: NA; V: TRBV5-8; D: TRBD1
CDR3: CASSPGTSAYNEQFF; DNA: TGTGCCAGCAGCCCCGGGACTAGCGCCTACAATGAGCAGTTCTTC; J: TRBJ2-1; size: NA; V: TRBV7-6; D: TRBD2
CDR3: CASSPRGDTEAFF; DNA: TGTGCCAGCAGCCCCCGAGGGGACACTGAAGCTTTCTTT; J: TRBJ1-1; size: NA; V: TRBV6-5; D: NA
CDR3: CASSLTYNEQFF; DNA: TGTGCCAGCAGCTTAACATACAATGAGCAGTTCTTC; J: TRBJ2-1; size: NA; V: TRBV7-2; D: NA
CDR3: CASSPRTEDTEAFF; DNA: TGTGCCAGCAGCCCTAGGACAGAGGACACTGAAGCTTTCTTT; J: TRBJ1-1; size: NA; V: TRBV2; D: NA
CDR3: CASSPRVGGRQETQYF; DNA: TGTGCCAGCAGCCCCCGTGTGGGGGGGAGACAAGAGACCCAGTACTTC; J: TRBJ2-5; size: NA; V: TRBV7-6; D: TRBD2
CDR3: CASSRGLAGANTGELFF; DNA: TGTGCCAGCAGCCGTGGACTAGCGGGAGCGAACACCGGGGAGCTGTTTTTT; J: TRBJ2-2; size: NA; V: TRBV7-2; D: TRBD2
CDR3: CASTRDRDGYTF; DNA: TGTGCCAGCACCCGGGACAGGGACGGCTACACCTTC; J: TRBJ1-2; size: NA; V: TRBV9; D: TRBD1
CDR3: CASSKVPGLSYEQYF; DNA: TGTGCCAGTAGTAAGGTTCCGGGCCTCTCCTACGAGCAGTACTTC; J: TRBJ2-7; size: NA; V: TRBV19; D: NA
CDR3: CASSLDIGELNTEAFF; DNA: TGCGCCAGCAGCTTGGATATCGGAGAACTGAACACTGAAGCTTTCTTT; J: TRBJ1-1; size: NA; V: TRBV5-1; D: NA
CDR3: CASSYNTDTQYF; DNA: TGTGCCAGCAGCTACAACACAGATACGCAGTATTTT; J: TRBJ2-3; size: NA; V: TRBV5-4; D: NA
CDR3: CASSRTGGVNSPLHF; DNA: TGTGCCAGCAGCCGGACAGGGGGCGTTAATTCACCCCTCCACTTT; J: TRBJ1-6; size: once; V: TRBV5-6; D: TRBD1
CDR3: CSVMTGANEQFF; DNA: TGCAGCGTGATGACAGGGGCCAATGAGCAGTTCTTC; J: TRBJ2-1; size: once; V: TRBV29-1; D: TRBD1
CDR3: CASSLFSANEQFF; DNA: TGTGCCAGCAGCCTCTTCTCGGCTAATGAGCAGTTCTTC; J: TRBJ2-1; size: NA; V: TRBV7-2; D: NA
CDR3: CSVKTSGGYEQYF; DNA: TGCAGCGTAAAGACTAGCGGCGGTTACGAGCAGTACTTC; J: TRBJ2-7; size: NA; V: TRBV29-1; D: TRBD2
CDR3: CASSYRGQYEQYF; DNA: TGTGCCAGCAGCTACAGGGGGCAGTACGAGCAGTACTTC; J: TRBJ2-7; size: once; V: TRBV27; D: TRBD1
CDR3: CASSVWGSNSPLHF; DNA: TGTGCCAGCAGCGTGTGGGGCTCTAATTCACCCCTCCACTTT; J: TRBJ1-6; size: NA; V: TRBV9; D: NA
CDR3: CASSFGGPSTEAFF; DNA: TGCGCCAGCAGCTTCGGGGGACCGAGCACTGAAGCTTTCTTT; J: TRBJ1-1; size: NA; V: TRBV5-1; D: NA
CDR3: CASSFDTKVGGYTF; DNA: TGTGCCAGCAGTTTCGACACCAAGGTTGGTGGCTACACCTTC; J: TRBJ1-2; size: NA; V: TRBV27; D: NA
CDR3: CASSGGGRDEQFF; DNA: TGTGCCAGCAGTGGCGGGGGCAGGGATGAGCAGTTCTTC; J: TRBJ2-1; size: once; V: TRBV2; D: NA